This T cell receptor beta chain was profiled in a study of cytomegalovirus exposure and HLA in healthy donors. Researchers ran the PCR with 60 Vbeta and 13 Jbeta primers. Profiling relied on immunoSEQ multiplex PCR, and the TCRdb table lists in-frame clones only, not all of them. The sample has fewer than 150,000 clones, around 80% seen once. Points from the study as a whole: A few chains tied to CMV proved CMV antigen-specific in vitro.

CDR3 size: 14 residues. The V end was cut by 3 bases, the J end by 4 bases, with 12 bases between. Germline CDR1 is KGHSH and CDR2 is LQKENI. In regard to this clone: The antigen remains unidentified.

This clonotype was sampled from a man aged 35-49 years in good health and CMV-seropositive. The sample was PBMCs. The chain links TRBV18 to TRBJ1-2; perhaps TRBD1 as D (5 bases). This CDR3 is CASSPGQDIYGYTF. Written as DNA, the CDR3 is TGTGCCAGCTCACCCGGGCAGGACATCTATGGCTACACCTTC. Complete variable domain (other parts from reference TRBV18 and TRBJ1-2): NAGVMQNPRHLVRRRGQEARLRCSPMKGHSHVYWYRQLPEEGLKFMVYLQKENIIDESGMPKERFSAEFPKEGPSILRIQQVVRGDSAAYFCASSPGQDIYGYTFGSGTRLTVV.